This TCR beta chain originates from a study of blood T cells in healthy people across ages. Notes on this clonotype: Germline and junction disagree at one end, which may indicate a read error.

A second PCR of 7 to 11 cycles used a sample-barcoded 5' primer and a J-beta primer mix. One entry per CDR3 protein results from TCRdb running MiXCR on the 5' RACE reads. The sample holds 500,000 to 650,000 distinct CDR3 sequences, around a quarter seen once. CDR1 SGHTA and CDR2 FQGTGA come from the germline V gene. The CDR3 is made up of 14 amino acids. The same data also contributed to another study, on T cells of mothers and their children.

The sequence was obtained from a boy aged 2 to 10 in good health. Sequenced: blood. The chain combines TRBV7-3 with TRBJ1-3, with TRBD1 as a possible D gene (5 bases). The CDR3 region has the DNA TGTGCCAGCAGCTTAGAAGGGGCTGGAAACCCCATATATTTT. Amino acid sequence: CASSLEGAGNPIYF.